This T cell receptor beta chain was recorded in a study of shared clonotypes between healthy human individuals (dated by TCRdb to the early 2020s). A note on the overall study: The cohort included three men and a couple of women between 18 and 49 years of age. Each donor's leukapheresis produced roughly between about 0.8 and 8.9 billion PBMCs. To increase sequencing depth and limit assay-specific biases, TCR repertoire library preparation and sequencing were carried out by different laboratories using diverse techniques. To estimate repertoire size and how much clonotype sharing occurs between individuals, the study deeply sequenced the blood TCR repertoires of a handful of healthy adults. For each donor, CD4 naive and CD4 memory were each run on three plates, CD8 naive on two plates, and CD8 memory on one plate.

Findings and caveats that apply to the study as a whole: Naive subsets generally had larger estimated clonotype richness than memory subsets did. When several donors were compared, the shared fraction of clonotypes was 5% to 6.5% for naive CD4, around 4% for naive CD8, 2% to 2.5% for memory CD4, and around 0.4% for memory CD8. Based on pairwise subsampling, the degree of clonotype sharing among donors was expected to be affected by sequencing depth. Because the study included a small number of donors, the genetic and exposure-history diversity represented was limited. Clonotypes shared by all four sorted-subset donors showed higher generation probabilities than non-shared clonotypes. Rarefaction of sorted-subset datasets indicated incomplete sequencing despite the large sequencing depth. Sampling was restricted to blood, and TCR repertoires in tissues likely differ from the TCR repertoires found in blood.

The donors were healthy, HIV-negative adults with no recently reported acute infections or vaccinations. Only Caucasian adults living in Nashville, Tennessee, USA were represented among the donors. CD4+ T cells were enriched through magnetic negative selection, after which naive cells were positively selected on CD45RA and the remaining negative fraction served as the memory subset. Blood was obtained by leukapheresis, after which PBMCs were separated by Ficoll-Histopaque density gradient centrifugation and cryopreserved in liquid nitrogen vapor phase. Analytical flow cytometry was used to check the purity and quantity of every magnetically sorted T cell population. Genomic DNA was isolated from each sorted fraction and quantified by UV absorbance on a Nanodrop 2000c. Germline trimming: 0 bases from V, 1 base from J; junction bases outside gene matches: 5. The CDR3 runs 16 residues from the cysteine to the phenylalanine. The sequence is cut down to CDR3 DNA, 48 bases in frame from base 1. According to the germline V gene, CDR1 reads SGHTA and CDR2 reads FQGTGA.

Using the deep immunoSEQ assay, TCR CDR3 regions were amplified from genomic DNA by multiplex PCR. Genomic DNA extracted from each cell subset was distributed evenly over all wells of several immunoSEQ 96-well plates, and each plate served as one replicate. For sorted subsets, roughly 200 ng of genomic DNA, equivalent to around 29,000 T cell genomes, went into each replicate PCR. The purified libraries were quantified using a Qubit 3.0 fluorometer, sized with a Bioanalyzer 2100, and then quantified again using the KAPA Library Quantification kit. Every immunoSEQ 96-well plate was sequenced on a separate single-read 150-cycle Illumina NextSeq 550 flow cell. Per the source publication's procedure: Because only junctional sequences without quality scores were contained in the immunoSEQ output, filtering matching that applied to full-length reads could not be performed. Sequences were annotated with PyIR, a Python wrapper for IgBLAST v1.9, and V/J genes and CDR3 were assigned using IMGT germline references. Reads with weak V/J assignments (E-value above 1e-6), missing CDR3, stop codons, out-of-frame junctions, or ambiguous translated residues were removed. A V3J clonotype was defined by an identical inferred V gene, J gene, and CDR3 amino acid sequence. To compute the percentage overlap between repertoires, the number of shared unique clonotypes was divided by the size of the smaller repertoire. RTK rarefaction, the Chao1 estimator, and Recon v2.1 estimates of unobserved clonotypes were used to assess repertoire richness. For all TCRbeta clonotypes obtained by the gDNA method from a handful of donors, generation probabilities were computed with OLGA. The table was pulled from immuneACCESS by TCRdb, which kept in-frame rearrangements only. Such tables lose some clones; where checked, under half of the loss comes from unresolved V genes, and the rest has no known cause. V and J calls and clone size are those listed in that table; D and trimming were worked out from the DNA. The sample table lists roughly 2.5 million clones, roughly 92% of them with a count of one. The top ten constitute 0.13% to 0.15% of the sample.

With respect to this clone: Its recognized antigen is unknown. The input lacks base qualities; no much larger clone sits a single base away.

The source is a man aged 18 to 29 in good health. Source material: naive CD4+ T cells sorted from blood. The meaning of the sample's cell subset or site label: CD45RA+ positively selected. The sequence is built from TRBV7-3 and TRBJ2-5; the central 7 bases match TRBD2. The DNA sequence is as follows: TGTGCCAGCAGCTTAACTGGGACGGGAGGCCAAGAGACCCAGTACTTC. The encoded protein is CASSLTGTGGQETQYF.